This record concerns one T cell receptor (beta chain) sequence. Its antigen is currently not known. No base qualities exist here, and no much larger clone lies one base off it. Interpreted using the paper, the treatment or condition label stands for: roughly 18 received Ad26.COV2.S at low or high dose, single or two shots; several received placebo; per-sample allocation not given. For vaccine and placebo recipients, repertoires were sequenced using samples collected on day 63 after the first injection. Cohort 1b enrolled around 23 adults aged 18-55 years at a single site in Boston, USA, between 29 July and 7 August 2020. As a vaccine, Ad26.COV2.S was a replication-incompetent adenovirus type 26 vector that expressed a prefusion-stabilized SARS-CoV-2 spike protein derived from the original Wuhan strain. The data were obtained in a study of Ad26.COV2.S vaccination and SARS-CoV-2 variants (dated by TCRdb to about 2021). About the full investigation: Donors in the vaccine arm were drawn from COV1001, a multicentre, randomized, double-blind, placebo-controlled phase I-IIa trial testing Ad26.COV2.S in healthy adults. Blinding of investigators to trial group allocation was maintained during experiments and outcome assessment. Ad26.COV2.S was given intramuscularly at 5x10^10 or 1x10^11 viral particles, as a single shot or as two shots 56 days apart. Participants in the trial were split at random into five groups of five each, receiving low-dose or high-dose Ad26.COV2.S once or twice, or else placebo on both occasions. The TCR-sequenced set comprised approximately 30 samples: around 20 Ad26.COV2.S vaccine recipients, 5 placebo recipients and 8 SARS-CoV-2 convalescent individuals. Sequencing of the TCRbeta repertoire served to evaluate the specificity and breadth of SARS-CoV-2-reactive T cell receptors following Ad26.COV2.S vaccination. What the work shows at the level of the full study, not this receptor alone: Ad26.COV2.S recipients had higher spike-specific TCR breadth than placebo recipients (P = 0.0014). Vaccine and placebo recipients had comparable non-spike TCR breadth, which fits with the vaccine containing only spike. Substantial breadth of spike-specific CD8+ and CD4+ T cell responses was reported after vaccination. The authors noted that total T cell responses may have been underestimated by the TCR breadth and depth analyses. The study lacked the statistical power to compare responses across vaccine doses or regimens.

TCRbeta CDR3 regions were sequenced with the immunoSEQ Assay. After extraction, genomic DNA underwent amplification by bias-controlled multiplex PCR, followed by high-throughput sequencing. Under the source paper's analysis protocol: To quantify the absolute abundance of every unique TCRbeta CDR3 region, sequences were collapsed and filtered. T cell fraction was estimated by normalization of TCRbeta template counts to usable DNA, with usable DNA being measured through amplification of reference genes present in all nucleated cells. Repertoire TCRs were annotated as SARS-CoV-2-specific by exact matching of V gene, CDR3 amino acid sequence and J gene to a known reactive TCR set. The reference SARS-CoV-2 TCR set was derived from MIRA and filtered for enrichment in COVID-19-positive ImmuneCODE repertoires, a step that removed public or cross-reactive TCRs. Based on the MIRA antigens, annotated TCRs were further analysed at the level of specific ORF or position within ORF. Breadth was defined as the number of annotated unique rearrangements divided by the total number of unique productive rearrangements, and depth was defined as the summed frequency of the annotated unique rearrangements. Two-sided Wilcoxon rank-sum tests were applied when comparing TCR breadth between groups. Drawn from immuneACCESS, this table holds only the in-frame rearrangements with V and J called that TCRdb kept. Clones are partly lost; checked studies trace under half to an unresolved V gene and leave the rest unexplained. D and trimming come from the DNA, and the V and J calls and clone size come from that table. This sample lists nearly 400,000 clones; around 89% were detected once. Over 1.5% of the sample is taken by the ten largest.

This clonotype was sampled from a person aged 18 to 65 who received the Ad26.COV2.S COVID-19 vaccine or a placebo. The sequencing here drew on peripheral blood, taken in a trial of Ad26.COV2.S vaccine versus placebo.

The CDR3 sequence is CASSFSSGGGYEQYF. The nucleotide sequence is given as TGTGCCAGCAGCTTTAGTTCGGGAGGAGGCTACGAGCAGTACTTC. The V gene is TRBV7-2 and the J gene is TRBJ2-7; the junction holds 7 bases that match TRBD2. Germline trimming amounts to 3 bases on V and 3 bases on J, with 8 as the count of junction bases outside the gene matches. CDR1 is given as SGHTA and CDR2 as FQGNSA, both from the germline V gene. The CDR3 runs 15 amino acids, cysteine and phenylalanine included. Only the CDR3 DNA stays, 45 bases, in frame from base 1.